The source of this T cell receptor (beta chain) is a study of a mutant IDH1 vaccine in newly diagnosed glioma. Germline-derived CDR1 and CDR2 are LGHNA and YNFKEQ. This CDR3 has 16 residues. V shed 1 base and J shed 0 bases, with 12 bases lying between them. Comment on this clone: Its target is unknown.

Profiled with immunoSEQ multiplex PCR; TCRdb holds only in-frame clones, not every one. The sample contains under 85,000 clones, approximately 85% of which appear only once. Time point: week 23, last vaccination. Doses of 300 ug of mutant IDH1 20-mer peptide were given with topical imiquimod. This TCR was sampled from a woman in her 50s with glioma. The specimen comprised PBMCs, sampled from a glioma patient whose treatment included an IDH1 peptide vaccine. The gene calls are TRBV4-2 and TRBJ2-5; possibly TRBD2 for D (6 bases). The CDR3: CASSQGASEYQETQYF. For the CDR3, the DNA is TGTGCCAGCAGCCAAGGGGCTAGCGAGTACCAAGAGACCCAGTACTTC.